Reported below is one T cell receptor beta chain. The antigen is unknown. This sample was included in a study of T cell responses to AZD1222 COVID-19 vaccine. Across the whole study: Second-dose intervals near 4 or 12 weeks were combined.

Libraries were prepared by immunoSEQ multiplex PCR; TCRdb keeps only in-frame clonotypes and omits some of them. Of just over 60,000 clones detected, about 70% appear once; the ten largest clones hold over 12%. Whole-study findings and limits: Clonal diversity was possibly underestimated; the donors were predominantly white British and more often female. Regions 160-218 and 743-854 dominated among vaccine-associated CD4 TCRs spanning spike. After two AZD1222 doses, spike-specific TCR breadth and depth rose versus day 0.

CDR1 is MNHEY, CDR2 SVGEGT, per germline. V was pared by 0 bases and J by 1 base, with 4 bases between. The CDR3 is 13 amino acids. The sample here was peripheral blood, taken on day 0 of AZD1222 vaccination. The V gene is TRBV6-2 or TRBV6-3, the J gene TRBJ2-7, with D unclear. The sequence was collected from an adult in good health. This chain's CDR3 is CASSYSPSYEQYF. The CDR3 DNA is TGTGCCAGCAGTTACTCTCCGTCCTACGAGCAGTACTTC.